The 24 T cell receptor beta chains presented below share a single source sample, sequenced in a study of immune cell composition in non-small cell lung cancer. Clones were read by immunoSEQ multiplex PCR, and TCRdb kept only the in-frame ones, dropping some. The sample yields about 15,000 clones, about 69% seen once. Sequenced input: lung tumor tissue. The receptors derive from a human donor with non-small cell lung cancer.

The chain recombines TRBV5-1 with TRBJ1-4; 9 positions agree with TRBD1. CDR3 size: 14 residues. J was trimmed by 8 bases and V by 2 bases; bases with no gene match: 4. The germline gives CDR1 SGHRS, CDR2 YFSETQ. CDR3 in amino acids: CASSLQGAREKLFF. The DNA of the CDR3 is TGCGCCAGCAGCTTACAGGGGGCCAGAGAAAAACTGTTTTTT.

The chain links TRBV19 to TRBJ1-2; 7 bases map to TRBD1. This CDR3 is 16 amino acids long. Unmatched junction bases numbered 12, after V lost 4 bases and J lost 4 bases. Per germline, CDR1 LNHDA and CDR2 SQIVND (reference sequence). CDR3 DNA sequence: TGTGCCAGTAGTAGCGCGGGACAGATATTCTCCTATGGCTACACCTTC. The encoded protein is CASSSAGQIFSYGYTF.

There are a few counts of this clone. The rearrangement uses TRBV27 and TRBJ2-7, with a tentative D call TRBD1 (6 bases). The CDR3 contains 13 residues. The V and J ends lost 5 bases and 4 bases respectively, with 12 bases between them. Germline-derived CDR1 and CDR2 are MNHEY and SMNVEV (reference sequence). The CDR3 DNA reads TGTGCCAGCAGTCTTCAAGGGGGTTACGAGCAGTACTTC. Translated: CASSLQGGYEQYF.

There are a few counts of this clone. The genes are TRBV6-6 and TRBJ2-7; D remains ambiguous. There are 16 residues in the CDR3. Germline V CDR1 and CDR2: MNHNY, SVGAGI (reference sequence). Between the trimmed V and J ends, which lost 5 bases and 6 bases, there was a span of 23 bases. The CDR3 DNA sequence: TGTGCCAGCAGTCGCCGGTTGGCTAGTCAACTGTCCGAGCAGTACTTC. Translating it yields CASSRRLASQLSEQYF.

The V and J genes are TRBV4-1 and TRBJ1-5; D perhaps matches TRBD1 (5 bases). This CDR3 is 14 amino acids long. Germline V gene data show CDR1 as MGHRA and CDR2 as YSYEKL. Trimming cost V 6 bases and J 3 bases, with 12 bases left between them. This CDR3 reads CASSRAGPNQPQHF. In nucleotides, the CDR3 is TGCGCCAGCAGTAGGGCGGGGCCCAATCAGCCCCAGCATTTT.

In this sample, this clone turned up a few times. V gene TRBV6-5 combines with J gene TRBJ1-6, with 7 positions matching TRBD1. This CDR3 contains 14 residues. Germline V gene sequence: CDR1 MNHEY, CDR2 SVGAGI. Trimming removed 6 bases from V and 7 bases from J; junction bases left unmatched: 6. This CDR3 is CASRRTGRNSPLHF. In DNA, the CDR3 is TGTGCCAGCAGAAGGACAGGCCGCAATTCACCCCTCCACTTT.

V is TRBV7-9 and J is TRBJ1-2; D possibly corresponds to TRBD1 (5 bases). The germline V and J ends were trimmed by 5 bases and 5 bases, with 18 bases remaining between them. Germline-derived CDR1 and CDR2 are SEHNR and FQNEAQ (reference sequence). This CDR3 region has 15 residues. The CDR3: CASSAGRGWIYGYTF. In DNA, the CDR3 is TGTGCCAGCAGCGCGGGACGGGGGTGGATTTATGGCTACACCTTC.

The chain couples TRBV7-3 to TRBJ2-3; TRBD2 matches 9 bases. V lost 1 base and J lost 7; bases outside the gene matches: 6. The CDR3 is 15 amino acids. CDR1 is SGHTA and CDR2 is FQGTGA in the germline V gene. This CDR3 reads CASSLMGGGANTQYF. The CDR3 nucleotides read TGTGCCAGCAGCTTAATGGGCGGGGGGGCGAATACGCAGTATTTT. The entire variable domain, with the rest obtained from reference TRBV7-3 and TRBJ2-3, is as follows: GAGVSQTPSNKVTEKGKYVELRCDPISGHTALYWYRQSLGQGPEFLIYFQGTGAADDSGLPNDRFFAVRPEGSVSTLKIQRTERGDSAVYLCASSLMGGGANTQYFGPGTRLTVL.

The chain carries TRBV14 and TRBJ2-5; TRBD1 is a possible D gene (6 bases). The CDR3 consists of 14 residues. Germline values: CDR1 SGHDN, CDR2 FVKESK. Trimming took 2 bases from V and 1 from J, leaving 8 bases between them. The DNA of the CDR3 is TGTGCCAGCAGCCAACGACAGGTCCAAGAGACCCAGTACTTC. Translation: CASSQRQVQETQYF. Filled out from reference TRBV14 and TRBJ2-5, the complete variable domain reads EAGVTQFPSHSVIEKGQTVTLRCDPISGHDNLYWYRRVMGKEIKFLLHFVKESKQDESGMPNNRFLAERTGGTYSTLKVQPAELEDSGVYFCASSQRQVQETQYFGPGTRLLVL.

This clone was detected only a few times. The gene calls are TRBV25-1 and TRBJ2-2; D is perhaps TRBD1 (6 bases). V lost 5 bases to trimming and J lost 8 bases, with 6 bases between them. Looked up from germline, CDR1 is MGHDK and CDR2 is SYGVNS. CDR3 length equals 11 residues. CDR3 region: CASSRGGELFF. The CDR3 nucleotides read TGTGCCAGCAGTAGGGGGGGGGAGCTGTTTTTT.

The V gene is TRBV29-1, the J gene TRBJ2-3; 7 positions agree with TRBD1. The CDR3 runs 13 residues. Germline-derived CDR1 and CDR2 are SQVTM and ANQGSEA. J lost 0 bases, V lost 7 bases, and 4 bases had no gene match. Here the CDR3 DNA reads TGCAGCGGACGCAGGGGGAGCACAGATACGCAGTATTTT. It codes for CSGRRGSTDTQYF.

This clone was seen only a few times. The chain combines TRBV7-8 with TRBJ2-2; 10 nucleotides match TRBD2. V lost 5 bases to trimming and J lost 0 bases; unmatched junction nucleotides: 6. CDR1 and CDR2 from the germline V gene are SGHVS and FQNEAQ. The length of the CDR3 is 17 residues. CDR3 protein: CASSIRGLAANTGELFF. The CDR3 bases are TGTGCCAGCAGCATACGAGGACTAGCGGCGAACACCGGGGAGCTGTTTTTT.

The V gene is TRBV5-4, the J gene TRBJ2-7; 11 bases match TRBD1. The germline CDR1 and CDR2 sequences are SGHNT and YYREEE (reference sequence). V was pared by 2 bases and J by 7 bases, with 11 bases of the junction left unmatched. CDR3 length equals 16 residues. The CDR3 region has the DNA TGTGCCAGCAGCTTTTTCTCCGGGACAGGGGGAAGTGAGCAGTACTTC. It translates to CASSFFSGTGGSEQYF.

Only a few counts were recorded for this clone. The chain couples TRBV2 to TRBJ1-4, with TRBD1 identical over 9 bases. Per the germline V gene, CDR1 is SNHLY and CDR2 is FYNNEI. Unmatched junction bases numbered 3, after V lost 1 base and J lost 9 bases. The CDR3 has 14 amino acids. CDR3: CASSEGQGVKKLFF. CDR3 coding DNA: TGTGCCAGCAGTGAAGGACAGGGGGTGAAAAAACTGTTTTTT. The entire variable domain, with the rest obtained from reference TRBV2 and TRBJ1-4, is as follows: EPEVTQTPSHQVTQMGQEVILRCVPISNHLYFYWYRQILGQKVEFLVSFYNNEISEKSEIFDDQFSVERPDGSNFTLKIRSTKLEDSAMYFCASSEGQGVKKLFFGSGTQLSVL.

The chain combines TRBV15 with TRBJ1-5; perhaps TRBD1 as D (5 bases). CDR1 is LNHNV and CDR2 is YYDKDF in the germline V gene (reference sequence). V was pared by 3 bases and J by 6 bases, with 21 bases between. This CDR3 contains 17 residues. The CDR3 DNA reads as TGTGCCACCAGCAGCCTCAAGACCCAGGGTCTGGGTCAGCCCCAGCATTTT. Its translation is CATSSLKTQGLGQPQHF.

CDR3 in amino acids: CASSLGTSGEDTQYF. Here the CDR3 DNA reads TGCGCCAGCAGCCTTGGGACTAGCGGGGAGGATACGCAGTATTTT. The rearrangement links TRBV4-1 to TRBJ2-3, with 13 bases that match TRBD2. The CDR3 sequence is 15 residues long. The trim removed 4 bases at V and 6 bases at J, leaving 4 bases unmatched. Germline CDR1 MGHRA, CDR2 YSYEKL.

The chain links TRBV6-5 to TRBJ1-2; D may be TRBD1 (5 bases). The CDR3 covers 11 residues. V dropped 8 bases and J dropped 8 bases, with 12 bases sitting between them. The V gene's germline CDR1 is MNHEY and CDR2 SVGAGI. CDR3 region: CASADSRGYTF. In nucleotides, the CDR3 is TGTGCCAGCGCAGACAGTCGCGGCTACACCTTC.

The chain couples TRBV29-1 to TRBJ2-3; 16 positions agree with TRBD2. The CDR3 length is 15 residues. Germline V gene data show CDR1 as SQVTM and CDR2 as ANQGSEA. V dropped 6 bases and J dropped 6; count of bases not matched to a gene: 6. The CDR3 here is CSVGTSGGGRDTQYF. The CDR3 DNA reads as TGCAGCGTCGGGACTAGCGGGGGGGGGAGGGATACGCAGTATTTT.

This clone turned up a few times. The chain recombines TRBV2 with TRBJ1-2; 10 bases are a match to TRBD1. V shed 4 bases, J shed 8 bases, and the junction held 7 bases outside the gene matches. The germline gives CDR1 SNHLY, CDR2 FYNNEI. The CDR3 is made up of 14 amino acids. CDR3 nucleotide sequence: TGTGCCAGCAGTGGGGACAGGGGAGGAAGGGGCTACACCTTC. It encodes CASSGDRGGRGYTF.

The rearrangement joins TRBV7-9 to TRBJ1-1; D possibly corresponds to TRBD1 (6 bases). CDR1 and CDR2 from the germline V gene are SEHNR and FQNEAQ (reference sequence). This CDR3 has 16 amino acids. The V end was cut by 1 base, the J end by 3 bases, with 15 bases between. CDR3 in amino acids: CASSLVGTGMDTEAFF. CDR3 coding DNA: TGTGCCAGCAGCTTAGTTGGTACAGGGATGGACACTGAAGCTTTCTTT.

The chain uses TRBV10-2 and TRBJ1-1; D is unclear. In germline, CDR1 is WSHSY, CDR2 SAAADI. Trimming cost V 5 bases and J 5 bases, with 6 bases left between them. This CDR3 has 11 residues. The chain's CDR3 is CASSFETEAFF. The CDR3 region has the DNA TGCGCCAGCAGTTTTGAGACTGAAGCTTTCTTT.

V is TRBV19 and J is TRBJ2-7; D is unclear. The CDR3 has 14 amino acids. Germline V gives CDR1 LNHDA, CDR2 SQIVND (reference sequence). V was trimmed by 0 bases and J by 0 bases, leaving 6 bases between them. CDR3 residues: CASSIDPSSYEQYF. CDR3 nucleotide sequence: TGTGCCAGTAGTATAGATCCCAGCTCCTACGAGCAGTACTTC.

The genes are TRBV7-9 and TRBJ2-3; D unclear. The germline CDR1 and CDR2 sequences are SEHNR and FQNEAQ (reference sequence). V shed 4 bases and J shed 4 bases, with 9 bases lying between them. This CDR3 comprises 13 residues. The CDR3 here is CASSSYDSDTQYF. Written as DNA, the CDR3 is TGTGCCAGCAGCTCCTATGATTCAGATACGCAGTATTTT.

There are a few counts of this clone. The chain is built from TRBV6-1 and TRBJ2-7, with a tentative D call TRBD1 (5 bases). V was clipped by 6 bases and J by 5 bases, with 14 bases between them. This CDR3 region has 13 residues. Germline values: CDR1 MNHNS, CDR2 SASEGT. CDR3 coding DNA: TGTGCCAGCAGACGACAGCATCTGGACGAGCAGTACTTC. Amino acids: CASRRQHLDEQYF.